The present T cell receptor (beta chain) was sequenced within a study of blood T cell repertoires in COVID-19. Germline CDR1 is PRHDT and CDR2 is FYEKMQ (reference sequence). The trim removed 4 bases at V and 3 bases at J, leaving 14 bases unmatched. CDR3 length: 18 amino acids. Using immunoSEQ multiplex PCR, the repertoire was profiled, and TCRdb retains in-frame clones only, with some absent. This sample has around 130,000 clones, with roughly 84% found just once. The Seattle patients joined while their infection was active and were tracked longitudinally afterward. Material: peripheral blood. V is TRBV13 and J is TRBJ2-1; 8 bases line up with TRBD2. The receptor was derived from a man between 25 and 39 years old with COVID-19, enrolled during active disease. The CDR3 reads CASSSWSGSRLLYNEQFF. As DNA, the CDR3 is TGTGCCAGCAGCTCTTGGAGCGGGAGCCGACTCCTCTACAATGAGCAGTTCTTC.